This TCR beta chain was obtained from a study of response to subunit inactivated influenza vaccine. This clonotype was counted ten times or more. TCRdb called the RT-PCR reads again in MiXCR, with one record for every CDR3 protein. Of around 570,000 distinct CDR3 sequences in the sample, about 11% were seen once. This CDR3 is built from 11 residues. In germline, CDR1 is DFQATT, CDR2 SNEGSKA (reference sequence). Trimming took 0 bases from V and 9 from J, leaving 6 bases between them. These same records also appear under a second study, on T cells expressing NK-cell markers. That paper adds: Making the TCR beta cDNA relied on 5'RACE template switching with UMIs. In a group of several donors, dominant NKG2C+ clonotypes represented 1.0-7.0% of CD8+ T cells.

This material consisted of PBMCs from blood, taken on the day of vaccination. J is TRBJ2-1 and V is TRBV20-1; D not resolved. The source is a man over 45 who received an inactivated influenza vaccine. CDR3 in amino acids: CSARDLAEQFF. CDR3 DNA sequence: TGCAGTGCTAGAGATTTGGCTGAGCAGTTCTTC.